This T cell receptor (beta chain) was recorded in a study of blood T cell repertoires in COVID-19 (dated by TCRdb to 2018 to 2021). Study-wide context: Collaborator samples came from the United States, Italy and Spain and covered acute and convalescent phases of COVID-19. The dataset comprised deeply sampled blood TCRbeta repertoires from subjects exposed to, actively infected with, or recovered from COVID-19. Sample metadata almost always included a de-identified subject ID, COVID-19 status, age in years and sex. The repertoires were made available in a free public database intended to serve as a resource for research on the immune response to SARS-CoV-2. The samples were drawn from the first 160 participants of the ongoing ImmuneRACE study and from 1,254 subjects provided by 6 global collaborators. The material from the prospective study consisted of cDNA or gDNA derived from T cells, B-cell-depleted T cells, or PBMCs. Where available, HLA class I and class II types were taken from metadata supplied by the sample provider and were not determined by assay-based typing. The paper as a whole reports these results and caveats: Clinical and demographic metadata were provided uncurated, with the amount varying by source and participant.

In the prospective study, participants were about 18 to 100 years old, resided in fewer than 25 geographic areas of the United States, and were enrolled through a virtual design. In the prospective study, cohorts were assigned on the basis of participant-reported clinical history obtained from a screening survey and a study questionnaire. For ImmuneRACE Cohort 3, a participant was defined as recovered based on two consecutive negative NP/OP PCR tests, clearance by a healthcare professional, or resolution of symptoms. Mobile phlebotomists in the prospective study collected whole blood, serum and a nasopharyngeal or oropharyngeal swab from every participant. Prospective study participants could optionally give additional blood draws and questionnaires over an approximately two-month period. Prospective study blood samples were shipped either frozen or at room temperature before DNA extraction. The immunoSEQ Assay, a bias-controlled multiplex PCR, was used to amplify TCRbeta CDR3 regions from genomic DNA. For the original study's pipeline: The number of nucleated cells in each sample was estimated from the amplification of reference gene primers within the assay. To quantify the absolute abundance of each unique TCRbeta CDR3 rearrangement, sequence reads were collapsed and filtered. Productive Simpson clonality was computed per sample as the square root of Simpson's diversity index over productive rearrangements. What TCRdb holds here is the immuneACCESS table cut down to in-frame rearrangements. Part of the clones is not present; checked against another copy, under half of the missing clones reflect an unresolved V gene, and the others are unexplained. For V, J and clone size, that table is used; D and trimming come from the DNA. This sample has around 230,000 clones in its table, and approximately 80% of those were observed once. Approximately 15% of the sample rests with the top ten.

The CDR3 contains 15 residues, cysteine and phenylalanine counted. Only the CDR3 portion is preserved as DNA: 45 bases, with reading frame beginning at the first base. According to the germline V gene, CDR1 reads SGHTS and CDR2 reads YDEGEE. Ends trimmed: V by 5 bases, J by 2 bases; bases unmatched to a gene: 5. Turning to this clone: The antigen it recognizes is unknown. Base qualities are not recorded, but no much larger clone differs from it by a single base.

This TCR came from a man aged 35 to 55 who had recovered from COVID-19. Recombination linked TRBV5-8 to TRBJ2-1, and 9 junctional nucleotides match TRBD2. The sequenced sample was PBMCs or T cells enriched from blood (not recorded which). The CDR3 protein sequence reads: CASRRLAAAYNEQFF. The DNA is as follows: TGTGCCAGCAGGCGACTAGCGGCCGCCTACAATGAGCAGTTCTTC.